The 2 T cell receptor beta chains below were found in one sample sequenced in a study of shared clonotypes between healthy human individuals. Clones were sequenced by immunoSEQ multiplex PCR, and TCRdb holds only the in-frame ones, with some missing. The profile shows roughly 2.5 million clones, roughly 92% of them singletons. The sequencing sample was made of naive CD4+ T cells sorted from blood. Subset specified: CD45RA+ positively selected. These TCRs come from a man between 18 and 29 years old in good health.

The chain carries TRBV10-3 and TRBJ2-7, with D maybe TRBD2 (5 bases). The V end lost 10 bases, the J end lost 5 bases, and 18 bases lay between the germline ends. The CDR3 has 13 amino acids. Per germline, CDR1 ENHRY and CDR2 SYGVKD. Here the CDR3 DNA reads TGTGCCACGACGTCGGGAAAAGAGGACGAGCAGTACTTC. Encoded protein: CATTSGKEDEQYF.

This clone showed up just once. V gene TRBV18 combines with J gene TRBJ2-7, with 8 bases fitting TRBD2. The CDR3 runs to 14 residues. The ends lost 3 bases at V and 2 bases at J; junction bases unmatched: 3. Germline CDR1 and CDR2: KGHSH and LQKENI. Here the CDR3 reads CASSPMTSAYEQYF. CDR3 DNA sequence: TGTGCCAGCTCACCTATGACTAGCGCCTACGAGCAGTACTTC.